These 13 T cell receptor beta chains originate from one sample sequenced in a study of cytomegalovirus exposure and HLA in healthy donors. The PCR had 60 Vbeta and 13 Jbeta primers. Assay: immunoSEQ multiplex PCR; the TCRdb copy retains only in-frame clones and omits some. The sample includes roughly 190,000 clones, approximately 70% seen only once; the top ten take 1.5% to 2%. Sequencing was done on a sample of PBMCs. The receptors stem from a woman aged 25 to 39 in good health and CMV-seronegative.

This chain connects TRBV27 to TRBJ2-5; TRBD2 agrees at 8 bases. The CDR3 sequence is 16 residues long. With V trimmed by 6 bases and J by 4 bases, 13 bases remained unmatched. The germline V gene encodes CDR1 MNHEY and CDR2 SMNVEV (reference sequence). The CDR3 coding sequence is TGTGCCAGCAGCCCTCGCGGGAGGCTCGCATTAGAGACCCAGTACTTC. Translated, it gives CASSPRGRLALETQYF.

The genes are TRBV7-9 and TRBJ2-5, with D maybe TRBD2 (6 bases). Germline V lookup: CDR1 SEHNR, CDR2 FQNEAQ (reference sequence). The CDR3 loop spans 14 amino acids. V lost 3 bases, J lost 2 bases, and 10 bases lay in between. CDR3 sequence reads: CASSFGGPQETQYF. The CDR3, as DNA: TGTGCCAGCAGCTTCGGGGGACCTCAAGAGACCCAGTACTTC.

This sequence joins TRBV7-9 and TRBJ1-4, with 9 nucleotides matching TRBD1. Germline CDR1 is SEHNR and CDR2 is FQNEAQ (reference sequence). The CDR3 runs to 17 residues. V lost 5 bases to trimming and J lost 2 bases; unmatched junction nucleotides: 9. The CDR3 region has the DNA TGTGCCAGCAGCCTACAGGGGGCATTGGGGACTAATGAAAAACTGTTTTTT. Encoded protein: CASSLQGALGTNEKLFF.

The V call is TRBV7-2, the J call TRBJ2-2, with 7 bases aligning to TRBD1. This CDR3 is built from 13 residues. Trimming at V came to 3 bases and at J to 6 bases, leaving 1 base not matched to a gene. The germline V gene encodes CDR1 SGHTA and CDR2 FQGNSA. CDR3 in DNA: TGTGCCAGCAGCTTGAGGGGGCCCGGGGAGCTGTTTTTT. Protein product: CASSLRGPGELFF.

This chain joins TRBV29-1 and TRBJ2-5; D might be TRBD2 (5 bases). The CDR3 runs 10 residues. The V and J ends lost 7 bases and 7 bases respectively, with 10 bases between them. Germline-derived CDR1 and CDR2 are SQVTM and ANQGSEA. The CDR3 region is CSGTGWTQYF. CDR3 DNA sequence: TGCAGCGGGACGGGATGGACCCAGTACTTC. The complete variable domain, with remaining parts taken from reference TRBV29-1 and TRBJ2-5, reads SAVISQKPSRDICQRGTSLTIQCQVDSQVTMMFWYRQQPGQSLTLIATANQGSEATYESGFVIDKFPISRPNLTFSTLTVSNMSPEDSSIYLCSGTGWTQYFGPGTRLLVL.

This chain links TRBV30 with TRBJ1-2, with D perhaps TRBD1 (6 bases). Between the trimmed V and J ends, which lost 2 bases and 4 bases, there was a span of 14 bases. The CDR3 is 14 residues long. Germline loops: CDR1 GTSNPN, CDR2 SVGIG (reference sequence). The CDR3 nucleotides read TGTGCCTGGAGTCCAGGGGCTGGACCCTATGGCTACACCTTC. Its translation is CAWSPGAGPYGYTF.

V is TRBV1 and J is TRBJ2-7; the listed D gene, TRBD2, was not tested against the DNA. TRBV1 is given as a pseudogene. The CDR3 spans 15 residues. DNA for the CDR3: TGCACCAGCAGCCAAGATCCAGCGGGAGCCTACGAGCAGTACTTC. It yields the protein CTSSQDPAGAYEQYF.

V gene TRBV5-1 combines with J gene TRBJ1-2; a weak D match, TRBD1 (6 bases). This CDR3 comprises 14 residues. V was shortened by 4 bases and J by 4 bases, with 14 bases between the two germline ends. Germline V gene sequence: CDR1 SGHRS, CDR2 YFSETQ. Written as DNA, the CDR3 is TGCGCCAGCAGCGAGGACAGCAGCCTCTATGGCTACACCTTC. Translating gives CASSEDSSLYGYTF.

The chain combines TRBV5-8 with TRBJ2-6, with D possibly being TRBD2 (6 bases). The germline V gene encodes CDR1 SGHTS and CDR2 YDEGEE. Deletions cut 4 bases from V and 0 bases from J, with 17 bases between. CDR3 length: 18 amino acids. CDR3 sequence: CASSPLGTHSSGANVLTF. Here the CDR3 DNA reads TGTGCCAGCAGCCCCCTGGGGACTCACAGCTCTGGGGCCAACGTCCTGACTTTC.

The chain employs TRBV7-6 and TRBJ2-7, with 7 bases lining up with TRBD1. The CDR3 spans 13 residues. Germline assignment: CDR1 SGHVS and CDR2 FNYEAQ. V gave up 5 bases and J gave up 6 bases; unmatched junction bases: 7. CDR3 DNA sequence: TGTGCCAGCAGCGACAACAGGGGCGGCGAGCAGTACTTC. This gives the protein CASSDNRGGEQYF.

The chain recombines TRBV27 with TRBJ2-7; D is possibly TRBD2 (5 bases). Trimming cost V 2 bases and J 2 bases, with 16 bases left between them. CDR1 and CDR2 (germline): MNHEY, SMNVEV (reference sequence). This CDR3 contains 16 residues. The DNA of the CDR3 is TGTGCCAGCAGTTTAAGCGGACTTTCCTCTCCCTACGAGCAGTACTTC. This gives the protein CASSLSGLSSPYEQYF.

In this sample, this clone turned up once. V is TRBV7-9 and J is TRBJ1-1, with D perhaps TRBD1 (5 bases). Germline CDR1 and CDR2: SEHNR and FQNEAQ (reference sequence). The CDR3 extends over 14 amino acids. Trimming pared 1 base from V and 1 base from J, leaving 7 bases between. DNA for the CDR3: TGTGCCAGCAGCTTAGTGCAGGGGAACACTGAAGCTTTCTTT. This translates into CASSLVQGNTEAFF.

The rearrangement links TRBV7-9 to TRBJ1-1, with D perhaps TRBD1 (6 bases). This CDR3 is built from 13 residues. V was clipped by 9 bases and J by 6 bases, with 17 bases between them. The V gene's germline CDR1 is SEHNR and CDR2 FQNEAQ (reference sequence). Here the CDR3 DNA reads TGTGCCAGTCACAGGGTCGGGGTCGCTGAAGCTTTCTTT. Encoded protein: CASHRVGVAEAFF.